These 4 T cell receptor beta chains were sequenced from one sample in a study of blood T cell repertoires in COVID-19. Sequencing used immunoSEQ multiplex PCR; TCRdb keeps in-frame clones, though not all of them. The sample holds some 340,000 clones, roughly nine tenths seen once. The sequenced sample consisted of PBMCs or T cells enriched from blood (not recorded which). These receptors were obtained from a woman aged 25-40 years who had been exposed to COVID-19.

The chain uses TRBV7-9 and TRBJ1-2; tentatively, D is TRBD1 (5 bases). The germline V gene has CDR1 SEHNR and CDR2 FQNEAQ (reference sequence). The CDR3 consists of 14 residues. V was cut by 5 bases and J by 6 bases, with 16 bases left in between. CDR3 in DNA: TGTGCCAGCAGCCAATCGGACGGGGGTGATGGCTACACCTTC. Protein: CASSQSDGGDGYTF.

CDR3 region: CSVGRAYNTGELFF. CDR3 coding DNA: TGCAGCGTTGGCAGGGCTTACAACACCGGGGAGCTGTTTTTT. V and J are TRBV29-1 and TRBJ2-2, with a possible D match to TRBD1 (5 bases). This CDR3 is built from 14 residues. Germline loops: CDR1 SQVTM, CDR2 ANQGSEA. The V gene lost 4 bases and the J gene lost 2 bases, with 11 bases spanning the gap.

The sample holds one count of this clone. V usage is TRBV5-6 and J usage is TRBJ1-2, with D unclear. The germline V gene has CDR1 SGHDT and CDR2 YYEEEE. The CDR3 is 13 residues long. V was clipped by 0 bases and J by 5 bases, with 8 bases between them. The CDR3 is CASSLDTEYGYTF. The CDR3 region has the DNA TGTGCCAGCAGCTTGGACACGGAGTATGGCTACACCTTC.

This clone appeared a single time. The CDR3 DNA is TGTGCCAGTAGCGACAGTCCGATATTTCAGCCCCAGCATTTT. Its translation is CASSDSPIFQPQHF. The rearrangement links TRBV19 to TRBJ1-5; perhaps TRBD1 as D (5 bases). Germline CDR1 reads LNHDA; CDR2 reads SQIVND (reference sequence). V lost 6 bases and J 6 bases, leaving 15 bases between the germline ends. The CDR3 is 14 amino acids.